A selection of T cell receptor beta chains follows, all from one sample in a study of Graves' ophthalmopathy and Graves' hyperthyroidism. TCRdb called the multiplex PCR reads again in MiXCR, with one record for every CDR3 protein. The sample lists fewer than 650,000 distinct CDR3 sequences, about a fifth seen once, with around 7% in the top ten. The sequenced sample was peripheral blood. These receptors came from a woman in her late teens or twenties with stable Graves' hyperthyroidism. Some clones in this sample may be carry-over from other donors' samples. Both conserved end residues are part of each CDR3. The D gene is left open where the match is weak. Size is omitted from some rows. Given values are once, few, many or a class for expanded clones.

TGTGCCAGCTCACCATTAAGGAACACTGAAGCTTTCTTT,CASSPLRNTEAFF,TRBV18,.,TRBJ1-1,many
TGTGCCAGCAGCTTACATCGACAGGGAGAAGAGACCCAGTACTTC,CASSLHRQGEETQYF,TRBV7-8,TRBD1,TRBJ2-5,few
TGTGCCAGCAGCCCCCGCCCCAGGCAGGGAGGCACCGGGGAGCTGTTTTTT,CASSPRPRQGGTGELFF,TRBV11-1,.,TRBJ2-2,few
TGTGCCAGCAGAAACCAGGGGGACACCGGGGAGCTGTTTTTT,CASRNQGDTGELFF,TRBV6-2/TRBV6-3,TRBD1,TRBJ2-2,.
TGCAGCGTTGAAGACTCCGGGGGCGGGAGGTACGAGCAGTACTTC,CSVEDSGGGRYEQYF,TRBV29-1,TRBD2,TRBJ2-7,few
TGTGCCAGCAGCTCCAGGGGCGTCGAGACCCAGTACTTC,CASSSRGVETQYF,TRBV5-5,.,TRBJ2-5,.
TGCGCCAGCAGTGGGTCGACTCGCCGGGGTGAAGCTTTCTTT,CASSGSTRRGEAFF,TRBV10-1,.,TRBJ1-1,.
TGTGCCAGCAGTTACTCGGACAGGAGCTCGCAACCCCAGCATTTT,CASSYSDRSSQPQHF,TRBV6-5,TRBD1,TRBJ1-5,.
TGCGCCAGCAGCAGAACGGGACAGTTGGACACTGAAGCTTTCTTT,CASSRTGQLDTEAFF,TRBV5-1,TRBD1,TRBJ1-1,few
TGTGCCAGTACGCTTAGCAGAGGGGGGCCACGGCGCGACTACACCTTC,CASTLSRGGPRRDYTF,TRBV19,.,TRBJ1-2,many
TGTGCCAGCAGTTACGATGGAGGGCAAGAGACCCAGTACTTC,CASSYDGGQETQYF,TRBV6-5,.,TRBJ2-5,many
TGTGCCAGCATCGACCGGGACTCGGCCTACGAGCAGTACTTC,CASIDRDSAYEQYF,TRBV6-1,.,TRBJ2-7,few
TGCAGCGTTCACCGGGACAGCAGGAACTATGGCTACACCTTC,CSVHRDSRNYGYTF,TRBV29-1,TRBD1,TRBJ1-2,few
TGTGCCAGCAGCCGCCAGCGGTCCTACGAGCAGTACTTC,CASSRQRSYEQYF,TRBV5-8,.,TRBJ2-7,.
TGCGCCAGCAGCCAAGGCTGGACTAGCGATAACATTCAGTACTTC,CASSQGWTSDNIQYF,TRBV4-1,TRBD2,TRBJ2-4,.
TGCAGTGCTAGAGAGGGGCTATCGGGAGCCTACGAGCAGTACTTC,CSAREGLSGAYEQYF,TRBV20-1,.,TRBJ2-7,many
TGTGCCAGCAGTTTCCCACTAGCGGGAGGGCCCTCGGCAGATACGCAGTATTTT,CASSFPLAGGPSADTQYF,TRBV28,TRBD2,TRBJ2-3,many
TGCGCCAGCAGCCACCTAATACAGGGTAACACTGAAGCTTTCTTT,CASSHLIQGNTEAFF,TRBV4-1,.,TRBJ1-1,many
TGTGCCATCTCGGGACCAGGACTAGCGGGGGCCGGGTACGAGCAGTACTTC,CAISGPGLAGAGYEQYF,TRBV28,TRBD2,TRBJ2-7,many
TGTGCTTCCCAACAGGGGCCCCTGAACACCGGGGAGCTGTTTTTT,CASQQGPLNTGELFF,TRBV12-5,TRBD1,TRBJ2-2,many
TGTGCCAGCAGTTTGGGGGTTCGCAGGGGCGAGCAGTACTTC,CASSLGVRRGEQYF,TRBV12-3/TRBV12-4,.,TRBJ2-7,.
TGCAGTGCCTGGACAGGGTCTAGGAATCAGCCCCAGCATTTT,CSAWTGSRNQPQHF,TRBV20-1,TRBD1,TRBJ1-5,many
TGTGCCAGCAGTTACTCTGGGACAGGCCCATACGAGCAGTACTTC,CASSYSGTGPYEQYF,TRBV6-5,TRBD1,TRBJ2-7,many
TGTGCCACCAGCAGAGGGGAATTGACTGGAAACACCATATATTTT,CATSRGELTGNTIYF,TRBV15,.,TRBJ1-3,many
TGTGCCAGCAGGGAAGGAGCGCCCGGGGAGCTGTTTTTT,CASREGAPGELFF,TRBV12-3/TRBV12-4,.,TRBJ2-2,few
TGTGCCAGCAGCTTAGATATTAGGGGCGATTACGAGCAGTACTTC,CASSLDIRGDYEQYF,TRBV7-9,.,TRBJ2-7,few
TGCGCCAGCAGCCCGACGTTGAATTCCTACGAGCAGTACTTC,CASSPTLNSYEQYF,TRBV5-1,.,TRBJ2-7,few
TGCAGTGCTCCTCGACAGATAAACACTGAAGCTTTCTTT,CSAPRQINTEAFF,TRBV20-1,.,TRBJ1-1,.
TGTGCCAGCACCAAGAGGGGGGAGTCGTACGACGAGCAGTACTTC,CASTKRGESYDEQYF,TRBV6-1,.,TRBJ2-7,.
TGTGCCAGCAGCGTAGTCGGCTTATCCTACGAGCAGTACTTC,CASSVVGLSYEQYF,TRBV9,.,TRBJ2-7,many
TGTGCCAGCAGTCAACTGGTTGGAGGGGTTAACTCCTATGGCTACACCTTC,CASSQLVGGVNSYGYTF,TRBV6-1,.,TRBJ1-2,many
TGTGCCAGCAGGCCGACTAGGGAGGGCTACAATGAGCAGTTCTTC,CASRPTREGYNEQFF,TRBV2,TRBD2,TRBJ2-1,many
TGTGCCTGCTCCGGGGGGGGTATCAGCAATCAGCCCCAGCATTTT,CACSGGGISNQPQHF,TRBV28,.,TRBJ1-5,many
TGTGCCAGCAGTTCCGCTGGAGGGCCCAATCAGCCCCAGCATTTT,CASSSAGGPNQPQHF,TRBV6-5,.,TRBJ1-5,.
TGTGCCAGTAGTCAGGAAGAGTTTAGCACCGGGGAGCTGTTTTTT,CASSQEEFSTGELFF,TRBV19,.,TRBJ2-2,many
TGCAGCGTTGTCAGCAACTCTGGAAACACCATATATTTT,CSVVSNSGNTIYF,TRBV29-1,.,TRBJ1-3,many
TGCAGTGCTCCCAGCCCCGGGACCTCCTATAATTCACCCCTCCACTTT,CSAPSPGTSYNSPLHF,TRBV20-1,.,TRBJ1-6,.
TGTGCCAGCAGCCAAGATCTAGTGACCCAGTACTTC,CASSQDLVTQYF,TRBV4-2,.,TRBJ2-5,.
TGTGCCAGCAGTTTTTCGGTTTCAAGCTCCTACGAGCAGTACTTC,CASSFSVSSSYEQYF,TRBV28,.,TRBJ2-7,many
TGTGCCAGCAGTATGGGGGGGGCGACAGGGGTGAACACTGAAGCTTTCTTT,CASSMGGATGVNTEAFF,TRBV28,TRBD1,TRBJ1-1,.
TGTGCCAGCAGCATACTACAGGGGGTGCAGTACTTC,CASSILQGVQYF,TRBV7-9,TRBD1,TRBJ2-7,many
TGTGCCAGCAGCTTGAGAGGGGACAGGGGTGATTCACCCCTCCACTTT,CASSLRGDRGDSPLHF,TRBV5-4,TRBD1,TRBJ1-6,many
TGTGCCGTGGTTTCTGGAAACACCATATATTTT,CAVVSGNTIYF,TRBV27,.,TRBJ1-3,few
TGCGCCAGCAGCTTGGAAGGTGGCGGAGCAGTCTATGGCGGGGAGCTGTTTTTT,CASSLEGGGAVYGGELFF,TRBV5-1,.,TRBJ2-2,.
TGCAGTGCTAGGAACAGGGAATCTGGAAACACCATATATTTT,CSARNRESGNTIYF,TRBV20-1,.,TRBJ1-3,many
TGCGCCAGCCGCTCGTCATCGTCTCCTCGGGAGCAGTACTTC,CASRSSSSPREQYF,TRBV5-1,.,TRBJ2-7,.
TGTGCCAGCAGGTGGTTTGCCGGGGAGCTGTTTTTT,CASRWFAGELFF,TRBV6-1,.,TRBJ2-2,.
TGCAGTGCACCCCCGGGAGCGAGCTCCTACGAGCAGTACTTC,CSAPPGASSYEQYF,TRBV20-1,.,TRBJ2-7,many
TGTGCCAGCAGTTTAACTTCAGGGACTAATTCACCCCTCCACTTT,CASSLTSGTNSPLHF,TRBV12-3/TRBV12-4,.,TRBJ1-6,many
TGTGCCAGTTCGGAGGGGGCAGGGGGATACGAGCAGTACTTC,CASSEGAGGYEQYF,TRBV19,.,TRBJ2-7,.
TGTGCCAGCAGTTTAAGGACGGCTTTGACTCAGCCCCAGCATTTT,CASSLRTALTQPQHF,TRBV12-3/TRBV12-4,.,TRBJ1-5,many
TGTGCCAGCAGCCATAATTACCCGAAAAACTATGGCTACACCTTC,CASSHNYPKNYGYTF,TRBV11-1,.,TRBJ1-2,many
TGTGCCAGCAGCTTCGGGCCGAAGCAGGGAGCGGGATCCTACGATCAGTACTTC,CASSFGPKQGAGSYDQYF,TRBV5-6,TRBD2,TRBJ2-7,.
TGTGCCAGCAGTGTATACAGGGACTTGGGCTACACCTTC,CASSVYRDLGYTF,TRBV6-1,.,TRBJ1-2,.
TGTGCCAGCTCGCGGTATAGCAATCAGCCCCAGCATTTT,CASSRYSNQPQHF,TRBV18,.,TRBJ1-5,many
TGTGCCAGCAGTTTTAGGGCAGAGAGGGGAAATTCACCCCTCCACTTT,CASSFRAERGNSPLHF,TRBV27,.,TRBJ1-6,many
TGTGCCAGCAGTGGGGGGACAGTTAATTCACCCCTCCACTTT,CASSGGTVNSPLHF,TRBV2,TRBD1,TRBJ1-6,.
TGTGCCAGCAGTTTAGGTCGGAGGGTCGGTAACACCGGGGAGCTGTTTTTT,CASSLGRRVGNTGELFF,TRBV12-3/TRBV12-4,.,TRBJ2-2,few